One sample yielded the 22 T cell receptor beta chains listed below, sequenced in a study of blood T cell repertoires in COVID-19 (dated by TCRdb to 2020 to 2022). Library prep was done by the immunoSEQ multiplex PCR assay. This immuneACCESS table, as held by TCRdb, lists in-frame sequences with V and J called but not all clones. Of the missing ones, under half trace to an unresolved V gene in checked studies; the others have no known cause. This sample lists over 200,000 clones; around 89% were detected once. Just under 1% of the sample rests with the top ten. Material: peripheral blood. The receptor set was obtained from a woman aged 40 to 50 who had recovered from COVID-19.

V is TRBV13 and J is TRBJ2-5; D perhaps matches TRBD2 (6 bases). The CDR3 is 13 amino acids. Looked up from germline, CDR1 is PRHDT and CDR2 is FYEKMQ (reference sequence). Deletions cut 0 bases from V and 10 bases from J, with 12 bases between. CDR3 sequence: CASSLGGAGYQYF. The CDR3 DNA follows: TGTGCCAGCAGCTTAGGCGGGGCGGGGTACCAGTACTTC.

This clone is a singleton in its sample. This sequence joins TRBV11-2 and TRBJ2-2; D is uncertain. V shed 0 bases and J shed 1 base, with 6 bases lying between them. This CDR3 region has 15 residues. Germline CDR1 SGHAT, CDR2 FQNNGV. CDR3 sequence reads: CASSLDRMNTGELFF. CDR3 DNA: TGTGCCAGCAGCTTAGACAGGATGAACACCGGGGAGCTGTTTTTT.

The chain has TRBV9 and TRBJ1-5, with TRBD1 as a possible D gene (6 bases). The CDR3 sequence is 14 residues long. Trimming pared 3 bases from V and 2 bases from J, leaving 9 bases between. The germline gives CDR1 SGDLS, CDR2 YYNGEE. For the CDR3, the DNA is TGTGCCAGCAGCGCCGGGACACGCAATCAGCCCCAGCATTTT. Encoded protein: CASSAGTRNQPQHF.

The sample holds a few counts of this clone. J is TRBJ1-5 and V is TRBV6-6, with 11 bases that match TRBD1. Germline loops: CDR1 MNHNY, CDR2 SVGAGI (reference sequence). The CDR3 is made up of 15 amino acids. The V segment lost 2 bases and the J segment 6 bases; nucleotides outside the gene matches: 3. This chain's CDR3 is CASSYDGTGGQPQHF. For the CDR3, the DNA is TGTGCCAGCAGTTACGACGGGACAGGGGGTCAGCCCCAGCATTTT.

The rearrangement links TRBV24-1 to TRBJ2-1; 15 nucleotides agree with TRBD2. The CDR3 is made up of 16 amino acids. With 4 bases clipped from V and 9 bases from J, the junction kept 6 bases outside the gene matches. The V gene's germline CDR1 is KGHDR and CDR2 SFDVKD. The CDR3 DNA follows: TGTGCCACCAGTGACGGACTAGCGGGAGGGCCGGGTGAGCAGTTCTTC. Translated: CATSDGLAGGPGEQFF.

This chain uses TRBV14 with TRBJ2-1, with D possibly being TRBD2 (6 bases). The CDR3 length is 15 residues. V was cut by 1 base and J by 4 bases, with 11 bases left in between. Germline V gene sequence: CDR1 SGHDN, CDR2 FVKESK. CDR3: CASSQAGGAYNEQFF. CDR3 coding DNA: TGTGCCAGCAGCCAAGCTGGCGGGGCGTACAATGAGCAGTTCTTC.

The chain links TRBV24-1 to TRBJ2-5, with a weak D call TRBD2 (6 bases). The CDR3 is 14 amino acids. Germline CDR1 reads KGHDR; CDR2 reads SFDVKD. V lost 4 bases to trimming and J lost 4 bases, with 12 bases between them. The CDR3, as DNA: TGTGCCACCAGTGACCCCCGGAGGGGAGAGACCCAGTACTTC. This encodes CATSDPRRGETQYF.

This clone was found once. The chain couples TRBV19 to TRBJ2-7; no firm D call. In germline, CDR1 is LNHDA, CDR2 SQIVND (reference sequence). The CDR3 is 14 residues long. V gave up 2 bases and J gave up 2 bases, with 10 bases separating them. CDR3: CASSIWARTYEQYF. CDR3 bases: TGTGCCAGTAGTATATGGGCCCGAACCTACGAGCAGTACTTC.

The V call is TRBV29-1, the J call TRBJ2-7; possibly TRBD1 for D (6 bases). Deletions cut 5 bases from V and 3 bases from J, with 8 bases between. Germline V gene lookup returns CDR1 SQVTM and CDR2 ANQGSEA. The CDR3 covers 11 residues. The CDR3 region is CSVRTVYEQYF. DNA for the CDR3: TGCAGCGTTCGGACAGTCTACGAGCAGTACTTC.

Comment on this clone: Mismatch with germline at one junction end may stem from a read error. The gene calls are TRBV6-5 and TRBJ2-2; 8 nucleotides agree with TRBD2. This CDR3 is 13 amino acids long. Germline assignment: CDR1 MNHEY and CDR2 SVGAGI. The CDR3 coding sequence is TGTGCCAGCAGTTACTCGACTCGGGGGGGGCTGTTTTTT. Translating it yields CASSYSTRGGLFF.

This chain joins TRBV5-6 and TRBJ1-1, with 9 positions matching TRBD1. Unmatched junction bases numbered 4, after V lost 4 bases and J lost 0 bases. From germline, CDR1 is SGHDT and CDR2 YYEEEE. The CDR3 length is 15 residues. DNA for the CDR3: TGTGCCAGCAGCCGGGGACAGGGACTGAACACTGAAGCTTTCTTT. Encoded protein: CASSRGQGLNTEAFF.

The rearrangement uses TRBV3-1 (or the pseudogene TRBV3-2) and TRBJ2-5; 10 bases align to TRBD1. V shed 0 bases and J 0 bases; nucleotides not matched to a gene: 1. CDR1 and CDR2 from the germline V gene are LGHDT and YNNKEL (reference sequence). The CDR3 covers 16 residues. The CDR3 DNA sequence: TGTGCCAGCAGCCAAGAGGGACAGGGGAACCAAGAGACCCAGTACTTC. Translating it yields CASSQEGQGNQETQYF.

The chain joins TRBV6-5 to TRBJ2-7, with D hard to call. The CDR3 is 11 amino acids. With 7 bases removed from V and 3 bases from J, the gap between germline ends came to 7 bases. The germline CDR1 and CDR2 sequences are MNHEY and SVGAGI. The CDR3 bases are TGTGCCAGCAACAGCAACTACGAGCAGTACTTC. Amino acid sequence: CASNSNYEQYF.

This clone appeared a single time. The chain recombines TRBV7-6 with TRBJ2-7; TRBD1 matches 7 bases. The CDR3 length is 14 residues. V shed 1 base and J 4 bases; nucleotides not matched to a gene: 4. Per germline, CDR1 SGHVS and CDR2 FNYEAQ. DNA for the CDR3: TGTGCCAGCAGCTTAGTGGCAGGGGGTTACGAGCAGTACTTC. This gives the protein CASSLVAGGYEQYF.

The chain carries TRBV9 and TRBJ2-2; 7 bases are shared with TRBD2. CDR1 SGDLS and CDR2 YYNGEE come from the germline V gene. The trim removed 0 bases at V and 11 bases at J, leaving 13 bases unmatched. The CDR3 spans 16 residues. Here the CDR3 reads CASSVGEGPPARELFF. The CDR3 region has the DNA TGTGCCAGCAGCGTAGGGGAGGGGCCCCCAGCGAGAGAGCTGTTTTTT.

V and J are TRBV2 and TRBJ2-3, with a weak D call TRBD2 (6 bases). The CDR3 totals 15 residues. V was cut by 3 bases and J by 0 bases, with 10 bases left in between. CDR1 SNHLY and CDR2 FYNNEI come from the germline V gene. The CDR3 loop reads CASSEVGTSTDTQYF. The CDR3 DNA reads as TGTGCCAGCAGTGAGGTCGGGACTAGCACAGATACGCAGTATTTT.

The V gene is TRBV7-9, the J gene TRBJ2-1; 11 nucleotides line up with TRBD2. Germline V gene data show CDR1 as SEHNR and CDR2 as FQNEAQ (reference sequence). V dropped 2 bases and J dropped 2; count of bases not matched to a gene: 5. This CDR3 contains 17 residues. The CDR3 nucleotides are TGTGCCAGCAGCTTATCCGCGGGACTAGCGGCCTACAATGAGCAGTTCTTC. Protein product: CASSLSAGLAAYNEQFF.

This clone has just one count. This chain joins TRBV3-1 (or the pseudogene TRBV3-2) and TRBJ2-7; D is ambiguous. This CDR3 has 15 amino acids. The ends were cut back, 1 base at V and 4 bases at J, with 14 bases in the middle. CDR1 is LGHDT and CDR2 is YNNKEL in the germline V gene (reference sequence). CDR3 loop: CASSQGLSVGYEQYF. CDR3 coding DNA: TGTGCCAGCAGCCAAGGGTTGTCGGTTGGTTACGAGCAGTACTTC.

The chain joins TRBV24-1 to TRBJ2-1, with 7 bases aligning to TRBD1. V lost 7 bases to trimming and J lost 6 bases; unmatched junction nucleotides: 8. Germline lookup yields CDR1 KGHDR and CDR2 SFDVKD. The CDR3 runs to 14 residues. CDR3 sequence: CATRGRAGGNEQFF. The CDR3 DNA is TGTGCCACCAGGGGGCGGGCAGGGGGCAATGAGCAGTTCTTC.

The J gene is TRBJ2-7, the V gene TRBV7-9; D unresolved. With 5 bases removed from V and 5 bases from J, the gap between germline ends came to 13 bases. This CDR3 is built from 13 residues. Germline V gives CDR1 SEHNR, CDR2 FQNEAQ (reference sequence). The CDR3 bases are TGTGCCAGCAGCCTCCCGTGGGCACACGAGCAGTACTTC. This sequence encodes CASSLPWAHEQYF.

The chain recombines TRBV29-1 with TRBJ2-5, with 7 bases fitting TRBD1. J lost 5 bases, V lost 3 bases, and 6 bases had no gene match. Germline lookup yields CDR1 SQVTM and CDR2 ANQGSEA. The CDR3 spans 13 residues. This CDR3 is CSVELTGWETQYF. CDR3 DNA sequence: TGCAGCGTTGAGTTGACAGGGTGGGAGACCCAGTACTTC. The complete variable domain, with remaining parts taken from reference TRBV29-1 and TRBJ2-5, reads SAVISQKPSRDICQRGTSLTIQCQVDSQVTMMFWYRQQPGQSLTLIATANQGSEATYESGFVIDKFPISRPNLTFSTLTVSNMSPEDSSIYLCSVELTGWETQYFGPGTRLLVL.

The V and J genes are TRBV28 and TRBJ2-3, with 9 bases that match TRBD1. V shed 5 bases, J shed 4 bases, and the junction held 10 bases outside the gene matches. Germline V gene sequence: CDR1 MDHEN, CDR2 SYDVKM. This CDR3 is built from 16 residues. This CDR3 is CASSTRQGGYADTQYF. CDR3 bases: TGTGCCAGCAGTACCCGACAGGGGGGTTACGCAGATACGCAGTATTTT.